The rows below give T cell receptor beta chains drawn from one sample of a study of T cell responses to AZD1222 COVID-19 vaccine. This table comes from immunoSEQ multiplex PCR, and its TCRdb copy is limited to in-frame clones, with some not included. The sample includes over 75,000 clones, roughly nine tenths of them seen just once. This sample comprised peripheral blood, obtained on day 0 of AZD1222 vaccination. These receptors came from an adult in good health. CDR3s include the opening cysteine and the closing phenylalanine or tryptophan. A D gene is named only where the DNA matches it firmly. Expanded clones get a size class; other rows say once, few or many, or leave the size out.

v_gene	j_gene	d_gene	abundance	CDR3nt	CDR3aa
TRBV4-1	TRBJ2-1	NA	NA	TGCGCCAGCAGCCCCCCCAAATCTCTCAATGAGCAGTTCTTC	CASSPPKSLNEQFF
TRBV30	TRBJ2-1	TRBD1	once	TGTGCCTGGAGTGGCCGGGACAGGGAATTCTATAATGAGCAGTTCTTC	CAWSGRDREFYNEQFF
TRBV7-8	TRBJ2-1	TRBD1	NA	TGTGCCAGCAGAATGGGACAGAACAATGAGCAGTTCTTC	CASRMGQNNEQFF
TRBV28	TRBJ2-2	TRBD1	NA	TGTGCCAGCAGCTCGCTCCGGGACAGGGCCTCCAACACCGGGGAGCTGTTTTTT	CASSSLRDRASNTGELFF
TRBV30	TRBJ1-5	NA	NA	TGTGCCTGGAGCCCCACCCTGGGCAGTAATCAGCCCCAGCATTTT	CAWSPTLGSNQPQHF
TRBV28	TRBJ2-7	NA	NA	TGTGCCACCCACCCTAGCGCAAGCTCCTACGAGCAGTACTTC	CATHPSASSYEQYF
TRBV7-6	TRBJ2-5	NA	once	TGTGCCAGCAGCTTCAAGGACAGCGCCAAAGAGACCCAGTACTTC	CASSFKDSAKETQYF
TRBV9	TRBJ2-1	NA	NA	TGTGCCAGCAGCGTAGTGGGCGGGTACAATGAGCAGTTCTTC	CASSVVGGYNEQFF
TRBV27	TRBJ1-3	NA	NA	TGTGCCAGCAGTAGTGTTAACTCTGGAAACACCATATATTTT	CASSSVNSGNTIYF
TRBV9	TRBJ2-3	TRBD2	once	TGTGCCAGCAGCCCCCTATGGTCTAGCGGAATGGATACGCAGTATTTT	CASSPLWSSGMDTQYF
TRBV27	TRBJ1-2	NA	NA	TGTGCCAGCAGTTTATCGGTTTACCTCTTACCTAACTATGGCTACACCTTC	CASSLSVYLLPNYGYTF
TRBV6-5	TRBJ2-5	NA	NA	TGTGCCAGCAGGAGGGAGGGGGCATGGTGGGAGACCCAGTACTTC	CASRREGAWWETQYF
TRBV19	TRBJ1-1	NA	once	TGTGCCAGTAGTCAAGCGGCTGTGAACACTGAAGCTTTCTTT	CASSQAAVNTEAFF
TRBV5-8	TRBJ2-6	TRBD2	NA	TGTGCCAGCAGATCGGGTCGGTTAGCGGGAGGCGGCGCTGGGGCCAACGTCCTGACTTTC	CASRSGRLAGGGAGANVLTF
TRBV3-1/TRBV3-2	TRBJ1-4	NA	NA	TGTGCCAGCAGCCTCAGGGGCGAAAAACTGTTTTTT	CASSLRGEKLFF
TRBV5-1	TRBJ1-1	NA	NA	TGCGCCAGCAGCTTGGTAGTTGGGCAAATGAACACTGAAGCTTTCTTT	CASSLVVGQMNTEAFF
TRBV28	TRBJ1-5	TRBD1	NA	TGTGCCAGCAGTCTGGGACAGAAGGAGCAGCCCCAGCATTTT	CASSLGQKEQPQHF
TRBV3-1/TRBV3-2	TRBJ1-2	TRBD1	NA	TGTGCCAGCAGCCGAAGACAGGGAACTAACTATGGCTACACCTTC	CASSRRQGTNYGYTF
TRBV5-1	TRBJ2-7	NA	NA	TGCGCCAGCAGCTTGGCCTACGGTACAGTCTCCTACGAGCAGTACTTC	CASSLAYGTVSYEQYF
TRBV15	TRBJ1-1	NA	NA	TGTGCCACCGGGGCCCAAAAGAGCACTGAAGCTTTCTTT	CATGAQKSTEAFF
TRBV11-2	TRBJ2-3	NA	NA	TGTGCCAGCAGCTTGGCCAGCTCCACAGATACGCAGTATTTT	CASSLASSTDTQYF
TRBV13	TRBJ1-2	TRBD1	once	TGTGCCAGCAGCTATAACAGGGGGCACTATGGCTACACCTTC	CASSYNRGHYGYTF
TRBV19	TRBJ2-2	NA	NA	TGTGCCAGTAGTATATCGGGCGGGTCCACCGGGGAGCTGTTTTTT	CASSISGGSTGELFF
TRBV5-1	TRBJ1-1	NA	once	TGCGCCAGCAGCAGCGAGGGTACGGACACTGAAGCTTTCTTT	CASSSEGTDTEAFF
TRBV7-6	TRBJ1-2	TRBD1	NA	TGTGCCAGCAGCCCGGAACAGGGGATAGGGTATGGCTACACCTTC	CASSPEQGIGYGYTF
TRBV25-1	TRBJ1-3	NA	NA	TGTGCCATCGAGACAGCTGGAAACACCATATATTTT	CAIETAGNTIYF